Shown below are 4 T cell receptor beta chains from a single sample sequenced in a study of cytomegalovirus exposure and HLA in healthy donors (dated by TCRdb to about 2017). Library preparation used the immunoSEQ multiplex PCR assay. A mixture of 60 forward primers for TCR Vbeta segments and 13 reverse primers for TCR Jbeta segments was used in the multiplex PCR. TCRdb stores this immuneACCESS table with in-frame sequences only. Part of the clones is absent; in the studies checked, under half of the shortfall reflects unresolved V genes, and no reason is known for the rest. Here the sample has around 170,000 clones; less than 75% occur a single time. The biggest ten clones account for 1.5% of the sample. The sequenced material came from PBMCs. Receptors were obtained from a girl between 10 and 17 years old in good health and CMV-seronegative.

J is TRBJ2-3 and V is TRBV9, with D unclear. CDR1 and CDR2 from the germline V gene are SGDLS and YYNGEE. V gave up 0 bases and J gave up 2 bases, with 13 bases separating them. The CDR3 sequence is 16 residues long. The DNA of the CDR3 is TGTGCCAGCAGCGTAGGGTCTAGTATTATCACAGATACGCAGTATTTT. It specifies CASSVGSSIITDTQYF.

The gene calls are TRBV7-9 and TRBJ2-1; maybe TRBD1 (5 bases). Trimming removed 5 bases from V and 0 bases from J, with 23 bases in between. Looked up from germline, CDR1 is SEHNR and CDR2 is FQNEAQ (reference sequence). This CDR3 comprises 19 residues. The CDR3 nucleotides read TGTGCCAGCAGCCCGGATGTCAGGGCCGGTCGGCTCTCCTACAATGAGCAGTTCTTC. This translates into CASSPDVRAGRLSYNEQFF. The variable domain in full, completed from reference TRBV7-9 and TRBJ2-1, reads DTGVSQNPRHKITKRGQNVTFRCDPISEHNRLYWYRQTLGQGPEFLTYFQNEAQLEKSRLLSDRFSAERPKGSFSTLEIQRTEQGDSAMYLCASSPDVRAGRLSYNEQFFGPGTRLTVL.

The V call is TRBV5-8, the J call TRBJ2-2; D is perhaps TRBD2 (5 bases). The V end lost 4 bases, the J end lost 4 bases, and 8 bases lay between the germline ends. CDR1 is SGHTS and CDR2 is YDEGEE in the germline V gene. The CDR3 length is 13 residues. DNA of the CDR3: TGTGCCAGCAGCCGAGGACTCACCGGGGAGCTGTTTTTT. Protein: CASSRGLTGELFF.

On this clone: Compared with germline, one end of the junction differs, possibly owing to a read error. This chain uses TRBV29-1 with TRBJ1-2; TRBD1 is a possible D gene (6 bases). This CDR3 is 13 amino acids long. Germline V lookup: CDR1 SQVTM, CDR2 ANQGSEA. CDR3 protein: CSVEEDRLYGYSF. The DNA for the CDR3 is TGCAGCGTTGAAGAGGACAGACTCTATGGCTACTCCTTC.